A single sample gave rise to the 31 T cell receptor beta chains below, sequenced in a study of T cells in women clearing cervical HPV infection. Assay: immunoSEQ multiplex PCR; the TCRdb copy retains only in-frame clones and omits some. The sample has roughly 48,000 clones. The specimen sequenced was blood buffy coat. The receptors stem from a woman aged 18 to 75 with a cervical HPV16 infection that either progressed to CIN3+ or cleared (not recorded which).

In the case of this clone: The read gets to within 3 residues of the CDR3 end, and the germline J gene fills in the rest. The V gene is TRBV2, the J gene TRBJ2-7; 12 bases fit TRBD1. CDR1 and CDR2 from the germline V gene are SNHLY and FYNNEI. The ends lost 3 bases at V and 6 bases at J; junction bases unmatched: 3. This CDR3 has 14 amino acids. CDR3 sequence reads: CASSEGQGAIEQYF. Partial CDR3 DNA: TGTGCCAGCAGTGAGGGACAGGGGGCAATCGAG. Supplemented by reference TRBV2 and TRBJ2-7, the full variable domain reads EPEVTQTPSHQVTQMGQEVILRCVPISNHLYFYWYRQILGQKVEFLVSFYNNEISEKSEIFDDQFSVERPDGSNFTLKIRSTKLEDSAMYFCASSEGQGAIEQYFGPGTRLTVT.

In the case of this clone: The read halts 3 residues ahead of the CDR3 end, with the missing end drawn from the germline J gene. The gene calls are TRBV10-1 and TRBJ2-1, with 15 bases identical to TRBD2. V shed 3 bases and J 7 bases; nucleotides not matched to a gene: 1. The length of the CDR3 is 15 residues. Looked up from germline, CDR1 is WNHNN and CDR2 is SYGVQD (reference sequence). The CDR3 bases that were read are TGCGCCAGCAGTGATGGGACTAGCGGGAGGAATGAG. The encoded protein is CASSDGTSGRNE. The complete CDR3 sequence is CASSDGTSGRNEQFF.

As concerns this clone: The read falls 3 residues short of the CDR3 end, and the missing part is taken from the germline J gene. The V call is TRBV6-1, the J call TRBJ2-3, with D possibly matching TRBD2 (6 bases). The CDR3 runs to 15 residues. With 4 bases removed from V and 4 bases from J, the gap between germline ends came to 15 bases. Germline V gives CDR1 MNHNS, CDR2 SASEGT. The sequenced CDR3 bases are TGTGCCAGCAGTGGCCGTGCGGGAACCGCAGATACG. It encodes CASSGRAGTADT. The complete CDR3 protein is CASSGRAGTADTQYF.

Of note for this clone: The DNA ends 3 residues before the CDR3 does, and the rest of the CDR3 is filled in from the germline J gene. The V and J genes are TRBV19 and TRBJ1-5; the D is unclear. Trimming removed 2 bases from V and 6 bases from J, with 14 bases in between. The CDR3 is 15 amino acids. Germline loops: CDR1 LNHDA, CDR2 SQIVND (reference sequence). The CDR3 loop is CASSIFRGVGQPQHF. Incomplete CDR3 DNA: TGTGCCAGTAGTATATTTCGGGGAGTTGGTCAGCCC.

Regarding this clone: The read comes to an end 3 residues before the CDR3 does, leaving the germline J gene to fill in the end. This chain uses TRBV6-2 or TRBV6-3 with TRBJ1-2, with a tentative D call TRBD1 (6 bases). Trimming took 6 bases from V and 0 from J, leaving 11 bases between them. This CDR3 is 14 amino acids long. Germline values: CDR1 MNHEY, CDR2 SVGEGT. The DNA read from the CDR3 is TGTGCCAGCAGGAGGACAGCTGCTAACTATGGC. Its translation is CASRRTAANYG. The full CDR3 protein reads CASRRTAANYGYTF.

Note on this clone: The read finishes 3 residues shy of the CDR3 end, and the germline J gene is used to complete it. The rearrangement joins TRBV5-1 to TRBJ2-1; possible D gene TRBD1, 6 bases. Trimming took 4 bases from V and 9 from J, leaving 20 bases between them. There are 15 residues in the CDR3. Germline V CDR1 and CDR2: SGHRS, YFSETQ. The CDR3 here is CASSPRGYQTGEQFF. The CDR3 DNA, read in part, is TGCGCCAGCAGCCCGAGGGGGTACCAGACGGGTGAG.

Comment on this clone: The read finishes 3 residues shy of the CDR3 end, and the germline J gene is used to complete it. The V gene is TRBV19, the J gene TRBJ1-4; D unclear. The CDR3 has 10 amino acids. Trimming removed 6 bases at V and 7 bases at J, with 3 bases between. CDR1 is LNHDA, CDR2 SQIVND, per germline (reference sequence). The covered CDR3 bases are TGTGCCAGTAGAGGTGAAAAA. Translating gives CASRGEK. The whole CDR3 sequence is CASRGEKLFF. Combining the CDR3 with reference TRBV19 and TRBJ1-4 gives the whole variable domain DGGITQSPKYLFRKEGQNVTLSCEQNLNHDAMYWYRQDPGQGLRLIYYSQIVNDFQKGDIAEGYSVSREKKESFPLTVTSAQKNPTAFYLCASRGEKLFFGSGTQLSVL.

Comments on this clone: Read coverage stops 3 residues before the CDR3 terminus; the germline J gene supplies the remainder. The chain couples TRBV19 to TRBJ2-3, with D possibly being TRBD2 (5 bases). Germline V gene sequence: CDR1 LNHDA, CDR2 SQIVND (reference sequence). V lost 8 bases, J lost 4 bases, and 25 bases lay in between. The CDR3 loop spans 17 amino acids. The CDR3 DNA, read in part, is TGTGCCAGTCAGGACTTAGGTTTTTCTGGGCGCCCAGATACG. Protein: CASQDLGFSGRPDT. Given in full, the CDR3 is CASQDLGFSGRPDTQYF.

About this clone itself: The read halts 3 residues ahead of the CDR3 end, with the missing end drawn from the germline J gene. The V call is TRBV28, the J call TRBJ2-7, with D maybe TRBD1 (5 bases). Germline V gene lookup returns CDR1 MDHEN and CDR2 SYDVKM. V gave up 6 bases and J gave up 6 bases, with 15 bases separating them. CDR3 length: 13 amino acids. This CDR3 reads CASSLTGFLEQYF. The sequenced part of the CDR3 DNA is TGTGCCAGCAGCCTTACAGGTTTCCTCGAG.

A word on this clone: The CDR3 end falls 3 residues outside the read, so it is completed with the germline J gene. V is TRBV28 and J is TRBJ2-3; D is perhaps TRBD1 (5 bases). V dropped 3 bases and J dropped 5 bases, with 15 bases sitting between them. CDR3 length: 15 residues. Looked up from germline, CDR1 is MDHEN and CDR2 is SYDVKM. The CDR3 protein is CASSLRQGRGDTQYF. The part of the CDR3 DNA that was read is TGTGCCAGCAGTTTGAGGCAGGGAAGAGGAGATACG.

About this clone itself: The sequenced fragment ends 3 residues before the CDR3 boundary, so the rest is inferred from the germline J gene. This sequence joins TRBV19 and TRBJ1-1; a weak D match, TRBD1 (5 bases). The CDR3 has 11 residues. Germline CDR1 LNHDA, CDR2 SQIVND (reference sequence). Trimming pared 6 bases from V and 7 bases from J, leaving 9 bases between. CDR3 region: CASSRGVEAFF. Partial CDR3 DNA: TGTGCCAGTAGCCGGGGGGTTGAA.

The part of the CDR3 DNA that was read is TGTGCCAGTAGACCCGTAGCTGGAGCGACGGGCTACGAG. This translates into CASRPVAGATGYE. The whole CDR3 sequence reads CASRPVAGATGYEQYF. The rearrangement joins TRBV19 to TRBJ2-7; D is ambiguous. The CDR3 end lies 3 residues beyond the end of the read and is filled in from the germline J gene. V was cut by 6 bases and J by 3 bases, with 21 bases left in between. The CDR3 sequence is 16 residues long. CDR1 and CDR2 from the germline V gene are LNHDA and SQIVND (reference sequence).

As concerns this clone: The CDR3 is cut off 3 residues early in the read; its end comes from the germline J gene. The chain couples TRBV5-4 to TRBJ1-2; TRBD1 matches 9 bases. Germline CDR1 and CDR2: SGHNT and YYREEE (reference sequence). The CDR3 is 16 residues long. V lost 5 bases and J lost 3; bases outside the gene matches: 11. The CDR3 spells CASSPIMDRGYYGYTF. The CDR3 DNA, read in part, is TGTGCCAGCAGTCCTATTATGGACAGGGGTTACTATGGC. Looking up the rest from reference TRBV5-4 and TRBJ1-2 gives the full variable domain: ETGVTQSPTHLIKTRGQQVTLRCSSQSGHNTVSWYQQALGQGPQFIFQYYREEENGRGNFPPRFSGLQFPNYSSELNVNALELDDSALYLCASSPIMDRGYYGYTFGSGTRLTVV.

As to this clone: The CDR3 end falls 3 residues outside the read, so it is completed with the germline J gene. Other DNA sequences in this sample translate to the same CDR3. The chain links TRBV20-1 to TRBJ2-7; the match to TRBD2 covers 10 bases. J lost 2 bases, V lost 4 bases, and 2 bases had no gene match. This CDR3 region has 13 residues. Per germline, CDR1 DFQATT and CDR2 SNEGSKA (reference sequence). The CDR3: CSATLAGAYEQYF. The sequenced part of the CDR3 DNA is TGCAGTGCTACGCTAGCGGGAGCCTACGAG.

A word on this clone: The CDR3 is cut off 3 residues early in the read; its end comes from the germline J gene. The chain joins TRBV7-9 to TRBJ1-2; D might be TRBD1 (6 bases). Germline V gene lookup returns CDR1 SEHNR and CDR2 FQNEAQ (reference sequence). There are 15 residues in the CDR3. Deletions cut 5 bases from V and 2 bases from J, with 15 bases between. The CDR3 DNA, read in part, is TGTGCCAGCAGCCCTCAGGGGAGGGCAAACTATGGC. It encodes CASSPQGRANYG. The entire CDR3 sequence reads CASSPQGRANYGYTF. Drawing the rest from reference TRBV7-9 and TRBJ1-2, the complete variable domain is DTGVSQNPRHKITKRGQNVTFRCDPISEHNRLYWYRQTLGQGPEFLTYFQNEAQLEKSRLLSDRFSAERPKGSFSTLEIQRTEQGDSAMYLCASSPQGRANYGYTFGSGTRLTVV.

Partial CDR3 DNA: TGTGCCAGTAGTATAAGGGTACGACAGCCC. Protein sequence: CASSIRVRQP. The full CDR3 reads CASSIRVRQPQHF. This chain connects TRBV19 to TRBJ1-5, with D unclear. Sequencing ends 3 residues short of the CDR3 end; the germline J gene provides the rest. CDR1 is LNHDA and CDR2 is SQIVND in the germline V gene (reference sequence). This CDR3 contains 13 residues. V lost 2 bases and J lost 7, with 9 bases in between.

With regard to this clone: The CDR3 goes on 3 residues after the read ends, and that part is filled in from the germline J gene. This chain uses TRBV5-5 with TRBJ2-2, with a tentative D call TRBD1 (6 bases). Germline V gene sequence: CDR1 SGHKS, CDR2 YYEKEE (reference sequence). Trimming cost V 0 bases and J 4 bases, with 10 bases left between them. The CDR3 consists of 15 residues. The DNA read from the CDR3 is TGTGCCAGCAGCTTGGTTGGCAGGGGCACCGGGGAG. Protein product: CASSLVGRGTGE. From start to end, the CDR3 is CASSLVGRGTGELFF.

Concerning this clone itself: The read ends 3 residues shy of where the CDR3 ends; the end is completed using the germline J gene. This chain connects TRBV5-1 to TRBJ1-1, with 7 bases lining up with TRBD1. Germline V gene sequence: CDR1 SGHRS, CDR2 YFSETQ. Unmatched junction bases numbered 4, after V lost 3 bases and J lost 2 bases. CDR3 length: 14 amino acids. The CDR3 DNA, read in part, is TGCGCCAGCAGCTCGACAGGGATAAACACTGAA. Translated, it gives CASSSTGINTE. The full CDR3 protein reads CASSSTGINTEAFF.

A note on this clone: Germline is not matched at one junction end, which may reflect a read error. Read data end 3 residues before the CDR3 end; the end is taken from the germline J gene. The chain joins TRBV4-2 to TRBJ1-1; a possible D gene is TRBD1 (5 bases). CDR1 and CDR2 from the germline V gene are LGHNA and YNFKEQ. This CDR3 region has 15 residues. The CDR3 reads CASSPRGGLNTEAFF. CDR3 DNA, as far as it was read: TGCGCCAGCAGCCCCCGGGGGGGATTGAACACTGAA.

The CDR3 spells CASGTGGANTQYF. Partial CDR3 DNA: TGTGCCAGTGGGACGGGGGGCGCGAATACG. V usage is TRBV28 and J usage is TRBJ2-3; TRBD2 is a possible D gene (7 bases). Coverage ceases 3 residues before the CDR3 finishes, and the germline J gene fills in the end. This CDR3 is built from 13 residues. Germline CDR1 and CDR2: MDHEN and SYDVKM. V lost 9 bases to trimming and J lost 7 bases, with 17 bases between them.

Remarks on this clone: The read ends 3 residues shy of where the CDR3 ends; the end is completed using the germline J gene. This chain joins TRBV20-1 and TRBJ2-3, with D perhaps being TRBD1 or TRBD2 (6 bases each). CDR1 and CDR2 from the germline V gene are DFQATT and SNEGSKA (reference sequence). V lost 6 bases to trimming and J lost 2 bases, with 21 bases between them. This CDR3 spans 16 amino acids. The DNA read from the CDR3 is TGCAGTGCCGGAGGGGGAGCGGTTCAATACACAGATACG. Translated, it gives CSAGGGAVQYTDT. The whole CDR3 region reads CSAGGGAVQYTDTQYF.

Regarding this clone: The CDR3 end lies 3 residues beyond the end of the read and is filled in from the germline J gene. The chain carries TRBV7-6 and TRBJ2-1, with 8 nucleotides matching TRBD1. The CDR3 length is 15 residues. In germline, CDR1 is SGHVS, CDR2 FNYEAQ. V gave up 5 bases and J gave up 3 bases; unmatched junction bases: 6. Partial CDR3 DNA: TGTGCCAGCAGCCCCGACAGGGGACTCTACAATGAG. Protein product: CASSPDRGLYNE. The CDR3 in its entirety is CASSPDRGLYNEQFF.

Points on this clone: The read halts 3 residues ahead of the CDR3 end, with the missing end drawn from the germline J gene. The J gene is TRBJ1-3, the V gene TRBV5-1; D is perhaps TRBD1 (6 bases). Germline loops: CDR1 SGHRS, CDR2 YFSETQ. The CDR3 is made up of 15 amino acids. Trimming removed 0 bases from V and 2 bases from J, with 9 bases in between. Here the CDR3 reads CASSLDSGAGNTIYF. The sequenced part of the CDR3 DNA is TGCGCCAGCAGCTTGGATTCAGGGGCTGGAAACACC.

Incomplete CDR3 DNA: TGTGCCAGCAGTTTAGGGGGGATCGGCACTGAA. As protein: CASSLGGIGTE. The whole CDR3 is CASSLGGIGTEAFF. V is TRBV28 and J is TRBJ1-1; D might be TRBD1 (5 bases). The read finishes 3 residues shy of the CDR3 end, and the germline J gene is used to complete it. The CDR3 extends over 14 amino acids. Germline CDR1 is MDHEN and CDR2 is SYDVKM. The ends were cut back, 2 bases at V and 4 bases at J, with 11 bases in the middle.

Notes on this clone: The read falls 3 residues short of the CDR3 end, and the missing part is taken from the germline J gene. The chain couples TRBV5-4 to TRBJ1-2, with D tentatively TRBD1 (5 bases). Germline lookup yields CDR1 SGHNT and CDR2 YYREEE (reference sequence). This CDR3 comprises 14 residues. The ends were cut back, 2 bases at V and 7 bases at J, with 15 bases in the middle. The CDR3 bases that were read are TGTGCCAGCAGCTTAGGAGGGAAAGGGGTTGGC. It specifies CASSLGGKGVG. The full CDR3 reads CASSLGGKGVGYTF.

In regard to this clone: The read finishes 3 residues shy of the CDR3 end, and the germline J gene is used to complete it. The chain is built from TRBV5-1 and TRBJ1-4; D perhaps matches TRBD1 (6 bases). The CDR3 extends over 13 amino acids. V dropped 5 bases and J dropped 8 bases, with 13 bases sitting between them. The germline V gene has CDR1 SGHRS and CDR2 YFSETQ. The CDR3 spells CASSQGSKEKLFF. The covered CDR3 bases are TGCGCCAGCAGTCAGGGGTCGAAGGAAAAA. The full variable domain, in which reference TRBV5-1 and TRBJ1-4 provide the parts outside the CDR3, is KAGVTQTPRYLIKTRGQQVTLSCSPISGHRSVSWYQQTPGQGLQFLFEYFSETQRNKGNFPGRFSGRQFSNSRSEMNVSTLELGDSALYLCASSQGSKEKLFFGSGTQLSVL.

Comment on this clone: The CDR3 end lies 3 residues beyond the end of the read and is filled in from the germline J gene. V gene TRBV20-1 combines with J gene TRBJ2-3, with D possibly TRBD2 on 6 matching bases. Trimming removed 5 bases from V and 1 base from J, with 13 bases in between. The germline CDR1 and CDR2 sequences are DFQATT and SNEGSKA (reference sequence). The CDR3 consists of 14 residues. The sequenced part of the CDR3 DNA is TGCAGTGCTTCCCCGGCGGGGCGCACAGATACG. It encodes CSASPAGRTDT. The full CDR3 sequence reads CSASPAGRTDTQYF.

Remarks on this clone: The read ends 3 residues early relative to the CDR3; the germline J gene fills the gap. The V gene is TRBV5-1, the J gene TRBJ1-4; 8 bases agree with TRBD1. The CDR3 loop spans 16 amino acids. V dropped 3 bases and J dropped 3; count of bases not matched to a gene: 7. Germline V CDR1 and CDR2: SGHRS, YFSETQ. The CDR3 bases that were read are TGCGCCAGCAGCTCGAAAACAGGGGGGCCTAATGAAAAA. It yields the protein CASSSKTGGPNEK. The whole CDR3 sequence reads CASSSKTGGPNEKLFF.

As for this clone: The read is 3 residues too short to cover the CDR3 end, so that end is filled in from the germline J gene. J is TRBJ2-3 and V is TRBV28; 10 bases align to TRBD1. Germline V lookup: CDR1 MDHEN, CDR2 SYDVKM. V shed 1 base, J shed 2 bases, and the junction held 3 bases outside the gene matches. This CDR3 contains 16 residues. CDR3 DNA (partial): TGTGCCAGCAGTTTATTCGGGACAGGGGTCACAGATACG. Its protein is CASSLFGTGVTDT. The whole CDR3 protein is CASSLFGTGVTDTQYF.

Turning to this clone: The read ends 3 residues before the CDR3 terminus; that terminus is restored from the germline J gene. V is TRBV7-7 and J is TRBJ1-3; D possibly corresponds to TRBD1 (5 bases). Between the trimmed V and J ends, which lost 1 base and 2 bases, there was a span of 9 bases. CDR1 and CDR2 from the germline V gene are SSHAT and FNYEAQ (reference sequence). The CDR3 has 15 amino acids. This chain's CDR3 is CASSLGGGAGNTIYF. CDR3 bases read: TGTGCCAGCAGCTTAGGGGGGGGAGCTGGAAACACC.

With respect to this clone: The read comes to an end 3 residues before the CDR3 does, leaving the germline J gene to fill in the end. The chain recombines TRBV20-1 with TRBJ2-7; possible D gene TRBD1, 7 bases. With 6 bases removed from V and 3 bases from J, the gap between germline ends came to 15 bases. This CDR3 contains 13 residues. CDR1 is DFQATT and CDR2 is SNEGSKA in the germline V gene (reference sequence). The CDR3 here is CSAPAGQIYEQYF. Incomplete CDR3 DNA: TGCAGTGCCCCGGCGGGACAGATCTACGAG.